This is a list of T cell receptor beta chains from one sample in a study of sequential checkpoint blockade in melanoma. The assay was immunoSEQ multiplex PCR, and TCRdb's table has in-frame clones only and misses some. Of around 3,800 clones in the sample, about three fifths were seen once. Sample: CD8+ T cells sorted from blood (inferred from file names), taken from a patient given nivolumab and ipilimumab in sequence. These TCRs come from a human donor with melanoma. Each CDR3 is given with its conserved first and last residue.

cdr3_aa j_call v_call
CASSESGYQETQYF TRBJ2-5 TRBV10-2
CASSLGQLNTEAFF TRBJ1-1 TRBV9
CASSLGGQGAFSYEQYF TRBJ2-7 TRBV5-4
CASSSRTSGRLSYEQYF TRBJ2-7 TRBV7-9
CASSPTGEFGTDTQYF TRBJ2-3 TRBV27
CASSGSSYEQYF TRBJ2-7 TRBV9
CASSPGDASYEQYF TRBJ2-7 TRBV5-8
CASDHGRDYGYTF TRBJ1-2 TRBV6-9
CASDHDSNEAFF TRBJ1-1 TRBV30
CASSSELVSEQYF TRBJ2-7 TRBV7-9
CASSLGGIGVTEAFF TRBJ1-1 TRBV7-8
CASSVSGGASDTQYF TRBJ2-3 TRBV5-4
CATSSSPGQGLFF TRBJ1-4 TRBV15
CAWNQGNQPQHF TRBJ1-5 TRBV30
CASSRRESYNEQFF TRBJ2-1 TRBV6-5
CASSKGARYEQYF TRBJ2-7 TRBV28
CASRGAGETQYF TRBJ2-5 TRBV9
CASSQDPPLTGTSHTGELFF TRBJ2-2 TRBV4-1
CASSQGAFTEAFF TRBJ1-1 TRBV14
CASSFSRSGNTIYF TRBJ1-3 TRBV27
CASRSGVNGYTF TRBJ1-2 TRBV5-1
CATSRGGSSYNSPLHF TRBJ1-6 TRBV15
CASSVGGWGVDTEAFF TRBJ1-1 TRBV9
CHISTGYTEAFF TRBJ1-1 TRBV6-1
CASSRDRAPYEQYF TRBJ2-7 TRBV19
CASSPGGRVNQPQHF TRBJ1-5 TRBV7-9
CASSASHQGGHEQYF TRBJ2-7 TRBV7-9
CASSRTSGGYEQYF TRBJ2-7 TRBV4-1
CASSHPVESGADTYEQYF TRBJ2-7 TRBV11-2
CASSQGPGQEETEAFF TRBJ1-1 TRBV4-3
CASSHGQGASGNTIYF TRBJ1-3 TRBV11-2
CASSASWGANTGELFF TRBJ2-2 TRBV18
CASSDGGIRNEQYF TRBJ2-7 TRBV2
CASSLVGADEQYF TRBJ2-7 TRBV11-2
CTSRWPSLLRKTYGYTF TRBJ1-2 TRBV1
CASSQDLGNNQPQHF TRBJ1-5 TRBV4-1
CAWSVSYGSTNEAFF TRBJ1-1 TRBV30
CSVESGTTYEQYF TRBJ2-7 TRBV29-1
CASSLRQGLYGYTF TRBJ1-2 TRBV21-1
CASSQVPVNSLAGGYEQYF TRBJ2-7 TRBV4-2
CASSPMGLAGRSGELFF TRBJ2-2 TRBV7-3
CASSLTRDIIFYEQYF TRBJ2-7 TRBV5-6
CASSEGGGRQYF TRBJ2-7 TRBV25-1
CAIREGQGLWQYF TRBJ2-7 TRBV10-3
CAWSARDRAGQPQHF TRBJ1-5 TRBV30
CASSALAGGSYEQYF TRBJ2-7 TRBV7-8
CASSLPPLGAASEQYF TRBJ2-7 TRBV7-2
CASSELADPYEQYF TRBJ2-7 TRBV25-1
CASSQDTPGTSADTQYF TRBJ2-3 TRBV4-1
CASSIHGTLSAAFF TRBJ1-1 TRBV19
CASSIAPDSEQYF TRBJ2-7 TRBV19
CASRPGGANYGYTF TRBJ1-2 TRBV5-1
CASSLGAYYGYTF TRBJ1-2 TRBV5-1
CASSLADRANEQYF TRBJ2-7 TRBV5-1
CASSFGTDAYGYTF TRBJ1-2 TRBV7-9